The clone carrying this T cell receptor beta chain was seen at least ten times. What it binds is not known. TCR cDNA, made by 5'RACE template switching, carried an added universal primer site and UMIs. TCRdb re-called the 5' RACE reads with MiXCR, one entry per CDR3 protein. The table records approximately 250,000 distinct CDR3 sequences, about 3.5% of them present only once. The data stem from a study of T cells after yellow fever vaccination. Whole-study results and caveats: Post-booster repertoires again held most primary-vaccination clones (roughly 95% CD4, 80% to 90% CD8). The bulk population could contribute abundant contaminating clonotypes to FACS-sorted repertoires.

In germline, CDR1 is SEHNR, CDR2 FQNEAQ (reference sequence). The length of the CDR3 is 17 residues. V dropped 2 bases and J dropped 0; count of bases not matched to a gene: 4. The TCR originated in a man aged 18 to 35 who received the YFV17D yellow fever vaccine. This chain uses TRBV7-9 with TRBJ2-1; TRBD2 agrees at 10 bases. Sample: PBMCs, taken 15 days after the yellow fever booster vaccination. The CDR3 protein is CASSLYSGGYSYNEQFF. Here the CDR3 DNA reads TGTGCCAGCAGCTTATATAGCGGGGGGTACTCCTACAATGAGCAGTTCTTC.